This passage covers 30 T cell receptor beta chains from one sample sequenced in a study of blood T cell repertoires in COVID-19. Only in-frame clones appear in the TCRdb table, and some are missing; sequencing was by immunoSEQ multiplex PCR. This repertoire shows about 100,000 clones, over 80% found once; its top ten account for 17%. The sample was peripheral blood. The receptors were gathered from a man in his forties or fifties with acute or convalescent COVID-19.

This chain joins TRBV7-8 and TRBJ1-4; D unclear. Trimming removed 5 bases from V and 0 bases from J, with 10 bases in between. Germline V CDR1 and CDR2: SGHVS, FQNEAQ. The CDR3 sequence is 15 residues long. CDR3 sequence: CASSLTKPTNEKLFF. In nucleotides, the CDR3 is TGTGCCAGCAGCCTAACCAAGCCAACTAATGAAAAACTGTTTTTT.

This clone turned up a few times. The V call is TRBV4-3, the J call TRBJ2-1; a possible D gene is TRBD2 (6 bases). V lost 2 bases and J 0 bases, leaving 8 bases between the germline ends. This CDR3 has 15 amino acids. Germline CDR1 LGHNA, CDR2 YSLEER. The CDR3 here is CASSQQTSSYNEQFF. CDR3 coding DNA: TGCGCCAGCAGCCAACAGACTAGCTCCTACAATGAGCAGTTCTTC.

This clone has a single count. The rearrangement joins TRBV2 to TRBJ1-3; TRBD1 is a possible D gene (5 bases). V was trimmed by 6 bases and J by 2 bases, leaving 11 bases between them. The CDR3 extends over 14 amino acids. Germline V gene lookup returns CDR1 SNHLY and CDR2 FYNNEI. Here the CDR3 reads CASRAMTAGNTIYF. The CDR3 DNA reads TGTGCCAGCAGGGCAATGACAGCTGGAAACACCATATATTTT.

V is TRBV4-3 and J is TRBJ1-4; D is unclear. The germline V gene encodes CDR1 LGHNA and CDR2 YSLEER. This CDR3 is built from 15 residues. With 1 base removed from V and 8 bases from J, the gap between germline ends came to 14 bases. DNA of the CDR3: TGCGCCAGCAGCCAAGGGCCGGCGATCGGGGAAAAACTGTTTTTT. Translated: CASSQGPAIGEKLFF.

This clone was seen a handful of times. V is TRBV18 and J is TRBJ2-5; D is undetermined. Germline CDR1 reads KGHSH; CDR2 reads LQKENI. V lost 3 bases to trimming and J lost 4 bases, with 3 bases between them. This CDR3 has 11 amino acids. Here the CDR3 DNA reads TGTGCCAGCTCACCGGCAGAGACCCAGTACTTC. Its translation: CASSPAETQYF.

The rearrangement uses TRBV18 and TRBJ2-5; no definite D call. The germline V gene encodes CDR1 KGHSH and CDR2 LQKENI. V was trimmed by 3 bases and J by 5 bases, leaving 19 bases between them. The CDR3 covers 16 residues. The CDR3 sequence: CASSPPPPRLKETQYF. Written as DNA, the CDR3 is TGTGCCAGCTCACCTCCTCCCCCGCGGTTAAAGGAGACCCAGTACTTC.

In the case of this clone: Other DNA sequences of this sample code for an identical CDR3. This chain links TRBV5-8 with TRBJ1-2; D remains ambiguous. The CDR3 runs to 13 residues. With 1 base removed from V and 0 bases from J, the gap between germline ends came to 4 bases. The germline CDR1 and CDR2 sequences are SGHTS and YDEGEE. The CDR3 loop reads CASSLRSNYGYTF. The CDR3, as DNA: TGTGCCAGCAGCTTGCGGTCTAACTATGGCTACACCTTC.

V usage is TRBV18 and J usage is TRBJ2-7; a weak D match, TRBD1 (5 bases). The CDR3 covers 14 residues. V lost 2 bases, J lost 2 bases, and 10 bases lay in between. Germline values: CDR1 KGHSH, CDR2 LQKENI. CDR3 sequence reads: CASSPETAAYEQYF. Written as DNA, the CDR3 is TGTGCCAGCTCACCAGAGACAGCCGCCTACGAGCAGTACTTC.

The gene calls are TRBV6-5 and TRBJ2-2, with 12 bases matching TRBD2. Germline CDR1 and CDR2: MNHEY and SVGAGI. The CDR3 covers 15 residues. V shed 6 bases and J 4 bases; nucleotides not matched to a gene: 3. The CDR3 region has the DNA TGTGCCAGCAGAGGACTAGCGGGGACCACCGGGGAGCTGTTTTTT. Translated: CASRGLAGTTGELFF.

This chain uses TRBV5-1 with TRBJ2-1, with D perhaps matching TRBD1 (6 bases). Between the trimmed V and J ends, which lost 4 bases and 1 base, there was a span of 12 bases. This CDR3 is built from 15 residues. From germline, CDR1 is SGHRS and CDR2 YFSETQ. CDR3 nucleotides: TGCGCCAGCAGCACAGCCCAGGGGTCCTACAATGAGCAGTTCTTC. This sequence encodes CASSTAQGSYNEQFF.

This clone was observed a few times. This sample also contains other DNA sequences that code for the same CDR3. The chain links TRBV6-5 to TRBJ1-1, with 9 positions matching TRBD1. The germline gives CDR1 MNHEY, CDR2 SVGAGI. V shed 2 bases and J 6 bases; nucleotides not matched to a gene: 4. This CDR3 is 14 amino acids long. This CDR3 reads CASSYTGQGAEAFF. CDR3 sequence (DNA): TGTGCCAGCAGTTACACGGGACAGGGCGCTGAAGCTTTCTTT.

The rearrangement links TRBV19 to TRBJ2-1, with 9 bases aligning to TRBD2. V gave up 4 bases and J gave up 1 base; unmatched junction bases: 8. The CDR3 length is 17 residues. Germline V CDR1 and CDR2: LNHDA, SQIVND (reference sequence). Written as DNA, the CDR3 is TGTGCCAGTAGTACGCTAGCGGGGCCCGGATCCTACAATGAGCAGTTCTTC. The encoded protein is CASSTLAGPGSYNEQFF.

The chain couples TRBV5-4 to TRBJ2-3, with 8 bases matching TRBD1. CDR1 and CDR2 (germline): SGHNT, YYREEE (reference sequence). This CDR3 contains 16 residues. V shed 4 bases and J 2 bases; nucleotides not matched to a gene: 9. The CDR3 nucleotides are TGTGCCAGCAGCCCTCCGGGACAGGCCTACACAGATACGCAGTATTTT. Translation gives CASSPPGQAYTDTQYF.

The chain joins TRBV6-2 or TRBV6-3 to TRBJ1-4; D is perhaps TRBD1 (6 bases). Between the trimmed V and J ends, which lost 5 bases and 8 bases, there was a span of 21 bases. CDR3 length equals 16 residues. The germline V gene has CDR1 MNHEY and CDR2 SVGEGT. The CDR3: CASSRDSGTRTEKLFF. CDR3 DNA sequence: TGTGCCAGCAGTCGAGACTCCGGGACAAGAACCGAAAAACTGTTTTTT.

Turning to this clone: A junction end diverges from the germline sequence, so it may reflect a read error. The same CDR3 is also encoded by other DNA sequences in this sample. V usage is TRBV9 and J usage is TRBJ1-6, with D maybe TRBD1 (6 bases). Germline loops: CDR1 SGDLS, CDR2 YYNGEE. The CDR3 sequence is 14 residues long. The CDR3 nucleotides are TGTGCCAGCAGCATACGACAGGAGAATTCGCCCCTCCACTTT. Residues: CASSIRQENSPLHF.

The chain is built from TRBV5-8 and TRBJ2-5, with D possibly matching TRBD1 (6 bases). The V end was cut by 4 bases, the J end by 6 bases, with 13 bases between. This CDR3 is built from 13 residues. CDR1 and CDR2 from the germline V gene are SGHTS and YDEGEE. The CDR3 coding sequence is TGTGCCAGCAGCGTCAGGGGTATGAAGACCCAGTACTTC. This encodes CASSVRGMKTQYF.

The J gene is TRBJ1-3, the V gene TRBV2, with D unclear. With 3 bases removed from V and 0 bases from J, the gap between germline ends came to 9 bases. The CDR3 is 15 residues long. The germline CDR1 and CDR2 sequences are SNHLY and FYNNEI. CDR3 residues: CASSDPRDSGNTIYF. The CDR3 DNA reads as TGTGCCAGCAGTGACCCCCGGGACTCTGGAAACACCATATATTTT.

This clone was found a few times. Other DNA sequences in the sample encode the same CDR3. J is TRBJ2-7 and V is TRBV9, with 9 nucleotides matching TRBD2. The germline gives CDR1 SGDLS, CDR2 YYNGEE. The V and J ends lost 2 bases and 2 bases, in that order; junction bases with no gene match: 5. The CDR3 consists of 15 residues. The CDR3 sequence is CASSVEAGGPYEQYF. CDR3 bases: TGTGCCAGCAGCGTCGAAGCGGGGGGCCCCTACGAGCAGTACTTC.

The rearrangement joins TRBV19 to TRBJ2-6; maybe TRBD1 (6 bases). Looked up from germline, CDR1 is LNHDA and CDR2 is SQIVND (reference sequence). The CDR3 spans 16 residues. V dropped 6 bases and J dropped 2 bases, with 14 bases sitting between them. The CDR3 here is CASRNRVATGANVLTF. The CDR3 DNA is TGTGCCAGTAGAAACAGGGTCGCTACTGGGGCCAACGTCCTGACTTTC.

The rearrangement links TRBV19 to TRBJ2-1; D is perhaps TRBD1 (7 bases). The CDR3 sequence is 15 residues long. Germline assignment: CDR1 LNHDA and CDR2 SQIVND (reference sequence). With 7 bases removed from V and 3 bases from J, the gap between germline ends came to 16 bases. The CDR3 DNA reads as TGTGCCAGTAATAATAGGCAGGGGGGCTACAATGAGCAGTTCTTC. It yields the protein CASNNRQGGYNEQFF. Based on the CDR3 plus reference TRBV19 and TRBJ2-1, the full variable domain is DGGITQSPKYLFRKEGQNVTLSCEQNLNHDAMYWYRQDPGQGLRLIYYSQIVNDFQKGDIAEGYSVSREKKESFPLTVTSAQKNPTAFYLCASNNRQGGYNEQFFGPGTRLTVL.

The CDR3 DNA reads TGTGCCAGCATTGCAGGGGGCGCAACCTACGAGCAGTACTTC. Translated, it gives CASIAGGATYEQYF. The V and J genes are TRBV6-6 and TRBJ2-7, with TRBD1 matching 8 bases. CDR3 size: 14 residues. Trimming cost V 7 bases and J 2 bases; bases outside gene matches: 7. Germline V gives CDR1 MNHNY, CDR2 SVGAGI (reference sequence).

The chain joins TRBV7-2 to TRBJ2-7; D might be TRBD2 (7 bases). V was clipped by 1 base and J by 7 bases, with 11 bases between them. Germline V gene data show CDR1 as SGHTA and CDR2 as FQGNSA. This CDR3 spans 13 amino acids. The CDR3 loop is CASSLVGGDEQYF. CDR3 sequence (DNA): TGTGCCAGCAGCTTAGTAGGGGGGGATGAGCAGTACTTC. Full variable domain (missing parts from reference TRBV7-2 and TRBJ2-7): GAGVSQSPSNKVTEKGKDVELRCDPISGHTALYWYRQSLGQGLEFLIYFQGNSAPDKSGLPSDRFSAERTGGSVSTLTIQRTQQEDSAVYLCASSLVGGDEQYFGPGTRLTVT.

This sequence joins TRBV9 and TRBJ2-7, with TRBD1 as a possible D gene (6 bases). Trimming pared 0 bases from V and 5 bases from J, leaving 18 bases between. This CDR3 has 16 residues. From germline, CDR1 is SGDLS and CDR2 YYNGEE. The CDR3 DNA sequence: TGTGCCAGCAGCGTAGGGGTCCAGGGGCGAAGGGACGAGCAGTACTTC. Protein: CASSVGVQGRRDEQYF.

The rearrangement joins TRBV27 to TRBJ1-6, with TRBD1 matching 9 bases. The CDR3 is 14 residues long. CDR1 is MNHEY, CDR2 SMNVEV, per germline (reference sequence). Trimming at V came to 3 bases and at J to 7 bases, leaving 1 base not matched to a gene. The CDR3 spells CASSLGTGNSPLHF. The CDR3 coding sequence is TGTGCCAGCAGTTTGGGGACAGGGAATTCACCCCTCCACTTT.

The J gene is TRBJ1-6, the V gene TRBV9; 7 positions agree with TRBD1. Germline V CDR1 and CDR2: SGDLS, YYNGEE. CDR3 size: 15 residues. Unmatched junction bases numbered 7, after V lost 3 bases and J lost 7 bases. CDR3 in DNA: TGTGCCAGCAGCGGATCAGGGACAGTAAATTCACCCCTCCACTTT. Amino acids: CASSGSGTVNSPLHF.

This sequence joins TRBV5-1 and TRBJ2-3; TRBD2 matches at 9 bases. There are 14 residues in the CDR3. Germline CDR1 and CDR2: SGHRS and YFSETQ. V lost 4 bases to trimming and J lost 8 bases; unmatched junction nucleotides: 8. This chain's CDR3 is CASSQSGGLATQYF. Written as DNA, the CDR3 is TGCGCCAGCAGCCAGAGCGGGGGGTTAGCTACGCAGTATTTT.

This chain links TRBV6-4 with TRBJ1-4, with 9 bases that match TRBD1. The CDR3 loop spans 15 amino acids. Per the germline V gene, CDR1 is MRHNA and CDR2 is SNTAGT. V shed 4 bases, J shed 7 bases, and the junction held 7 bases outside the gene matches. CDR3 in DNA: TGTGCCAGCAGTGCCGGGACAGGGAGGAGTGAAAAACTGTTTTTT. Translation: CASSAGTGRSEKLFF.

The chain employs TRBV19 and TRBJ2-1, with a weak D call TRBD2 (5 bases). The CDR3 runs to 14 residues. V was clipped by 5 bases and J by 3 bases, with 11 bases between them. Per the germline V gene, CDR1 is LNHDA and CDR2 is SQIVND (reference sequence). Here the CDR3 reads CASSPRTDYNEQFF. The CDR3 DNA sequence: TGTGCCAGTAGTCCCCGGACTGACTACAATGAGCAGTTCTTC.

This clone has just one count. The chain combines TRBV7-6 with TRBJ2-2; perhaps TRBD2 as D (5 bases). In germline, CDR1 is SGHVS, CDR2 FNYEAQ. Trimming shortened V by 5 bases and J by 7 bases, and 26 bases separated the two germline ends. The CDR3 spans 18 residues. CDR3 amino acids: CASSPTPAISGRGGELFF. The CDR3 DNA sequence: TGTGCCAGCAGCCCGACCCCCGCGATCTCGGGGAGAGGCGGGGAGCTGTTTTTT.

The chain employs TRBV27 and TRBJ1-2; 7 positions agree with TRBD1. The CDR3 is made up of 13 amino acids. Germline CDR1 and CDR2: MNHEY and SMNVEV (reference sequence). J was trimmed by 8 bases and V by 6 bases; bases with no gene match: 9. CDR3 DNA: TGTGCCAGCAGCCGCAACAGGGGCGGCGGCTACACCTTC. Translated, it gives CASSRNRGGGYTF.